This T cell receptor beta chain was retrieved from a study of blood T cell repertoires in COVID-19. This CDR3 is 14 amino acids long. CDR1 MNHEY and CDR2 SVGAGI come from the germline V gene. The V end was cut by 6 bases, the J end by 2 bases, with 13 bases between. Only in-frame clones appear in the TCRdb table, and some are missing; sequencing was by immunoSEQ multiplex PCR. Here the sample spans about 170,000 clones, 70% to 90% being singletons. The source material was peripheral blood. This clonotype originated in a woman aged 55-70 years with COVID-19, enrolled during active disease. The gene calls are TRBV6-5 and TRBJ2-5; D might be TRBD2 (6 bases). DNA for the CDR3: TGTGCCAGCAGCATCGTCGGGGGTCAAGAGACCCAGTACTTC. Translating it yields CASSIVGGQETQYF.